This TCR beta chain was identified during a study of cytomegalovirus exposure and HLA in healthy donors. On the study more broadly: A prior analysis found 100 million to 140 million unique TCR beta sequences from around 190 million T cells. The study's findings and limits: By a later analysis, the bulk of CMV-associated TCR beta chains appeared HLA-restricted.

A note on this clone: Its target is not known.

This CDR3 is built from 17 residues. Germline loops: CDR1 SQVTM, CDR2 ANQGSEA. V dropped 3 bases and J dropped 9; count of bases not matched to a gene: 16. With 60 Vbeta and 13 Jbeta primers, the PCR was carried out. The assay was immunoSEQ multiplex PCR, and TCRdb's table has in-frame clones only and misses some. Of fewer than 150,000 clones in the sample, roughly 78% were seen once. The sequencing input was PBMCs. This sequence was found in a young man in good health and CMV-seronegative. This chain uses TRBV29-1 with TRBJ2-7, with TRBD2 identical over 14 bases. In DNA, the CDR3 is TGCAGCGTTGAGATAGGGACTAGCGGGAGCCCAAGGGGGGGGCAGTACTTC. Amino acids: CSVEIGTSGSPRGGQYF.